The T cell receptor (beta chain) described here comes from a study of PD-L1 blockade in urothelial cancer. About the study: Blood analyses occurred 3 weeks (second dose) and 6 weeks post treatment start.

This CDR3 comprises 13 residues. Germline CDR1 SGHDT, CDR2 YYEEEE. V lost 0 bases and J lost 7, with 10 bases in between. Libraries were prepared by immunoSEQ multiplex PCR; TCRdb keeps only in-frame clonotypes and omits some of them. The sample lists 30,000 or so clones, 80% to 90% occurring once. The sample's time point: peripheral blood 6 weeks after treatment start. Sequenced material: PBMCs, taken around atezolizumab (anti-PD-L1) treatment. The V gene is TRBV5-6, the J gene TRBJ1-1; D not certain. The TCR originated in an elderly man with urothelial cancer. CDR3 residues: CASSLVSGNEAFF. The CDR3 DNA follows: TGTGCCAGCAGCTTGGTTTCGGGGAATGAAGCTTTCTTT.